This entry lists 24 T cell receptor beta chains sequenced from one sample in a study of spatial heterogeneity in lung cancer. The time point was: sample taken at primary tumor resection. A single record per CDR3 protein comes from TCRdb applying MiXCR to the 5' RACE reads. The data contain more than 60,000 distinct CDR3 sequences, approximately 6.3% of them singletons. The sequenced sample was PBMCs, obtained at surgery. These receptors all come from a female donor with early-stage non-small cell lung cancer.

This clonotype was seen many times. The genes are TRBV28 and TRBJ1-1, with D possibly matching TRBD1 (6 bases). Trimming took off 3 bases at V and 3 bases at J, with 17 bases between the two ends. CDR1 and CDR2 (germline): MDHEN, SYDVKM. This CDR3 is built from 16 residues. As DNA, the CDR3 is TGTGCCAGCAGTTTTCCAGGGGTCGGGGTCGACACTGAAGCTTTCTTT. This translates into CASSFPGVGVDTEAFF.

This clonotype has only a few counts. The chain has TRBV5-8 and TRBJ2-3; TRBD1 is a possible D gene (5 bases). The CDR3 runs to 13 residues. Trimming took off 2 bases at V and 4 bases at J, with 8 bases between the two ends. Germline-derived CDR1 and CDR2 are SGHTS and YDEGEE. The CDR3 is CASSLSGPDTQYF. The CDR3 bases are TGTGCCAGCAGCTTATCAGGGCCAGATACGCAGTATTTT.

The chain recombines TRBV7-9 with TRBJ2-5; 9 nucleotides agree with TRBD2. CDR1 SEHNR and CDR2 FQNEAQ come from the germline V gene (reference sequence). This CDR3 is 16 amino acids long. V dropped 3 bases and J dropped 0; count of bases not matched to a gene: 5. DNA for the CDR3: TGTGCCAGCAGCTTCCGTGCTAGCGGGGACCAAGAGACCCAGTACTTC. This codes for CASSFRASGDQETQYF.

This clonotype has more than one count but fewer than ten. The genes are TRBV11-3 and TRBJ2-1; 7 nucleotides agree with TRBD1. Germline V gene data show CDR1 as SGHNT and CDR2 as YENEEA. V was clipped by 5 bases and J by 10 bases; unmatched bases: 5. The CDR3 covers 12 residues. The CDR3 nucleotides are TGTGCCAGCAGCCCCCCGGACAGGGAGCAGTTCTTC. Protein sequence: CASSPPDREQFF.

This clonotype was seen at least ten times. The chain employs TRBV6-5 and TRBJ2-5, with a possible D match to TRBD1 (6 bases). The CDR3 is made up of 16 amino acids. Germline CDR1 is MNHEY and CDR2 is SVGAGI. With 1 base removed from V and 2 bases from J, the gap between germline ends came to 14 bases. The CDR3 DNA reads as TGTGCCAGCAGTTACTGGGGCCGGGACACACAAGAGACCCAGTACTTC. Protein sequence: CASSYWGRDTQETQYF.

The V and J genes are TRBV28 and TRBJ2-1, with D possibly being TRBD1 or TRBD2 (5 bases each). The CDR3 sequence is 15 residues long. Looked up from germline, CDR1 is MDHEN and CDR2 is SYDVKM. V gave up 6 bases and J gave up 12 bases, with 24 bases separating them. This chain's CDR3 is CASSPGTDPFYVQFF. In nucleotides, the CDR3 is TGTGCCAGCAGCCCCGGGACGGACCCCTTTTACGTGCAGTTCTTC. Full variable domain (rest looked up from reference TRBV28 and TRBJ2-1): DVKVTQSSRYLVKRTGEKVFLECVQDMDHENMFWYRQDPGLGLRLIYFSYDVKMKEKGDIPEGYSVSREKKERFSLILESASTNQTSMYLCASSPGTDPFYVQFFGPGTRLTVL.

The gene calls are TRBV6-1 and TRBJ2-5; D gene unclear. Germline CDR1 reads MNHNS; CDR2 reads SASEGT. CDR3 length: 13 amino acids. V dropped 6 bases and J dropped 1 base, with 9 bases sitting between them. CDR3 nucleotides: TGTGCCAGCAGAAAGGGTTCCCAAGAGACCCAGTACTTC. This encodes CASRKGSQETQYF.

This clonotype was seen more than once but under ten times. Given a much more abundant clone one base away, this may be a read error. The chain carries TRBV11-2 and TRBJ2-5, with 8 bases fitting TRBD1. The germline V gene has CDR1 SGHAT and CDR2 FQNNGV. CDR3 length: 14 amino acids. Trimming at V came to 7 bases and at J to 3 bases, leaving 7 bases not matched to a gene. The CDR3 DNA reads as TGTGCCAGCACCCCCCCGACAGGGGAAGAGACCCAGTACTTC. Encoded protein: CASTPPTGEETQYF.

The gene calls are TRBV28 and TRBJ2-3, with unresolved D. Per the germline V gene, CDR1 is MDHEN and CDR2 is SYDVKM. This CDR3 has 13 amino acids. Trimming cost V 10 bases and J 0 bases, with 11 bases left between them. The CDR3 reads CAIRRPSTDTQYF. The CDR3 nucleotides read TGTGCCATCCGACGGCCCAGCACAGATACGCAGTATTTT.

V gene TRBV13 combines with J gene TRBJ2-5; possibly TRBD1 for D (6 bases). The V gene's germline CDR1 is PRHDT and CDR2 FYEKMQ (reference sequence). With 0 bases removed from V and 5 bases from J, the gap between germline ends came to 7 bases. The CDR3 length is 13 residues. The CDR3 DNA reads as TGTGCCAGCAGCTTAGGAGGGGGTGAGACCCAGTACTTC. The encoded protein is CASSLGGGETQYF.

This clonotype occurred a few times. In DNA, the CDR3 is TGTGCCAGCAGCTATGACAGGCTCACGGGACAGCCCCAGCATTTT. As protein: CASSYDRLTGQPQHF. The rearrangement joins TRBV7-2 to TRBJ1-5; D perhaps matches TRBD1 (6 bases). The CDR3 is 15 residues long. The germline V and J ends were trimmed by 4 bases and 7 bases, with 17 bases remaining between them. The germline CDR1 and CDR2 sequences are SGHTA and FQGNSA.

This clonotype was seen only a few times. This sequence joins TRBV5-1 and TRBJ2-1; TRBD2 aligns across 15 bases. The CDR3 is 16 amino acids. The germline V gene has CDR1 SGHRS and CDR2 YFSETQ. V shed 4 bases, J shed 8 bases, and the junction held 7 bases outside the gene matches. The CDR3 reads CASSPGLAGGRDEQFF. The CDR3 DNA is TGCGCCAGCAGCCCCGGACTAGCGGGAGGGCGGGATGAGCAGTTCTTC. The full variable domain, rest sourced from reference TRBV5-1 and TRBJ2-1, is KAGVTQTPRYLIKTRGQQVTLSCSPISGHRSVSWYQQTPGQGLQFLFEYFSETQRNKGNFPGRFSGRQFSNSRSEMNVSTLELGDSALYLCASSPGLAGGRDEQFFGPGTRLTVL.

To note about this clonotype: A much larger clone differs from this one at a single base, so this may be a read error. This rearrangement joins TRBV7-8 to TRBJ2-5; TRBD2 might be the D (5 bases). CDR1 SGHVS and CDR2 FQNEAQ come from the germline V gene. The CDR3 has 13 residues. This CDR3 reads CASSFGGQETRYF. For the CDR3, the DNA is TGTGCCAGCAGCTTCGGCGGGCAAGAGACCCGGTACTTC.

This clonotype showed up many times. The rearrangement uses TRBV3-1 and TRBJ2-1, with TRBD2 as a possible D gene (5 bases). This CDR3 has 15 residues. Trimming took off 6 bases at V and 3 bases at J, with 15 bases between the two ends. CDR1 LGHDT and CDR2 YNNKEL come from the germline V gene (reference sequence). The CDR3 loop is CASSLTSGGYNEQFF. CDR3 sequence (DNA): TGTGCCAGCAGTCTCACTAGTGGAGGCTACAATGAGCAGTTCTTC.

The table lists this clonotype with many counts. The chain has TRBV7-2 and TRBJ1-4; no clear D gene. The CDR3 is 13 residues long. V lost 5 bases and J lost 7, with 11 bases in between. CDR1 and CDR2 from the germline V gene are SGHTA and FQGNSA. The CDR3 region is CASSVGGGEKLFF. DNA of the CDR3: TGTGCCAGCAGCGTCGGCGGAGGTGAAAAACTGTTTTTT.

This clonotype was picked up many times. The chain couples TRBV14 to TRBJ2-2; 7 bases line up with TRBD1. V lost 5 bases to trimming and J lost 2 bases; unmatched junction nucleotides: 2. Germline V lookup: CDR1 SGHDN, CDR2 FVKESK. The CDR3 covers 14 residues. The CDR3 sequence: CASSGDRNTGELFF. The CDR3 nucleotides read TGTGCCAGCAGCGGGGACAGAAACACCGGGGAGCTGTTTTTT. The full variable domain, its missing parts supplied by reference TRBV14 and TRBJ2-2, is EAGVTQFPSHSVIEKGQTVTLRCDPISGHDNLYWYRRVMGKEIKFLLHFVKESKQDESGMPNNRFLAERTGGTYSTLKVQPAELEDSGVYFCASSGDRNTGELFFGEGSRLTVL.

The CDR3 coding sequence is TGTGCCAGCATCGAGGATGCGGGAGGGCAAAGTACGCAGTATTTT. Its protein is CASIEDAGGQSTQYF. The chain links TRBV2 to TRBJ2-3; 9 nucleotides match TRBD2. Germline V gene lookup returns CDR1 SNHLY and CDR2 FYNNEI. The CDR3 has 15 residues. Trimming took 7 bases from V and 8 from J; bases not matched to a gene: 13. The whole variable domain, remainder taken from reference TRBV2 and TRBJ2-3, is EPEVTQTPSHQVTQMGQEVILRCVPISNHLYFYWYRQILGQKVEFLVSFYNNEISEKSEIFDDQFSVERPDGSNFTLKIRSTKLEDSAMYFCASIEDAGGQSTQYFGPGTRLTVL.

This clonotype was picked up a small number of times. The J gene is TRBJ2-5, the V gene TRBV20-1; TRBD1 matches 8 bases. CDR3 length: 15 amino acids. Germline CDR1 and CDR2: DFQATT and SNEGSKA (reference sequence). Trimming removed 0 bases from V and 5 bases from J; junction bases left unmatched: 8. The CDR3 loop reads CSARDDRGTEETQYF. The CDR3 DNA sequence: TGCAGTGCTAGAGACGACAGGGGTACAGAGGAGACCCAGTACTTC.

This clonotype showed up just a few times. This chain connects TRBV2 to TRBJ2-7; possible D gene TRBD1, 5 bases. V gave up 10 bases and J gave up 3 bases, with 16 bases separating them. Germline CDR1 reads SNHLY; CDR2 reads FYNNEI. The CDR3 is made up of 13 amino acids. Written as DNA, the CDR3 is TGTGCCACTTCCCAGACAGAGCTCTACGAGCAGTACGTC. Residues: CATSQTELYEQYV.

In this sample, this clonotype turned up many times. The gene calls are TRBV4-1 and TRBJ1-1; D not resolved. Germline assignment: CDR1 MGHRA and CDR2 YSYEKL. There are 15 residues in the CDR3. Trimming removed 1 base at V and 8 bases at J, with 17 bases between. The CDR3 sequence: CASSQATARGVEAFF. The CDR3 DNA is TGCGCCAGCAGCCAAGCAACCGCCCGGGGAGTCGAAGCTTTCTTT.

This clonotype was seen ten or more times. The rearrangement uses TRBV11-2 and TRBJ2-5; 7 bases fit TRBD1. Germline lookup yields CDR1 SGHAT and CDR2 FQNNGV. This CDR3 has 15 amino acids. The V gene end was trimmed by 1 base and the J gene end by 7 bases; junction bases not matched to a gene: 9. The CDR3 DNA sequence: TGTGCCAGCAGCTTAGGTACAGGGGATGTTGGGACCCAGTACTTC. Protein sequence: CASSLGTGDVGTQYF.

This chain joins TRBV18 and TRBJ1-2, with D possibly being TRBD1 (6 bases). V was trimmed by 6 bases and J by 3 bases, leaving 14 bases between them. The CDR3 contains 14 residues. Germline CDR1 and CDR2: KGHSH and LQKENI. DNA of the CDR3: TGTGCCAGCTCCGGAACAGGGCAGGACTATGGCTACACCTTC. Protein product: CASSGTGQDYGYTF.

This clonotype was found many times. CDR3 nucleotides: TGTGCCAGCAGCTTAGATGTAGCGTCCTACAATGAGCAGTTCTTC. Protein sequence: CASSLDVASYNEQFF. The chain carries TRBV7-2 and TRBJ2-1, with a possible D match to TRBD2 (5 bases). This CDR3 is 15 amino acids long. Trimming stripped 1 base from V and 1 base from J, with 8 bases between. The V gene's germline CDR1 is SGHTA and CDR2 FQGNSA.

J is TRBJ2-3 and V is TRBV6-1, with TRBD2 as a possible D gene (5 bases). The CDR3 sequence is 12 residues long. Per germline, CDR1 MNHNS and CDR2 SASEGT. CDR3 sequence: CATRRTADTQYF. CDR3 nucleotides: TGTGCTACAAGGAGGACGGCAGATACGCAGTATTTT.